The 29 T cell receptor beta chains presented below share a single source sample, sequenced in a study of CD8 T cells in ankylosing spondylitis. TCRdb re-analysed the 5' RACE reads in MiXCR, keeping a single row per CDR3 protein. This table has 150,000 to 200,000 distinct CDR3 sequences, over 10% appearing once. Material for sequencing was blood, either unsorted or a sorted T cell fraction (not recorded which). The receptors here all came from a female donor with ankylosing spondylitis or in good health (not recorded which).

This clonotype was recorded many times. The chain recombines TRBV5-1 with TRBJ2-7; TRBD2 agrees at 9 bases. Trimming took 7 bases from V and 12 from J; bases not matched to a gene: 20. The CDR3 is 15 residues long. The germline gives CDR1 SGHRS, CDR2 YFSETQ. The CDR3 region is CASHGPAGGPELLYF. In nucleotides, the CDR3 is TGCGCCAGCCATGGTCCAGCGGGAGGACCGGAATTGTTGTACTTC.

This clonotype was counted ten times or more. V is TRBV12-3 or TRBV12-4 and J is TRBJ2-3; the D call may be TRBD1 or TRBD2 (5 bases each). V lost 5 bases and J lost 1, with 7 bases in between. The CDR3 totals 13 residues. The CDR3 here is CASSRDRTDTQYF. The CDR3 region has the DNA TGTGCCAGCAGTAGGGACCGCACAGATACGCAGTATTTT.

The chain employs TRBV7-2 and TRBJ2-2, with D unresolved. V lost 5 bases and J lost 6, with 16 bases in between. The germline CDR1 and CDR2 sequences are SGHTA and FQGNSA. The CDR3 runs to 15 residues. CDR3 residues: CASSLIPLRAGELFF. DNA of the CDR3: TGTGCCAGCAGCCTCATTCCCTTAAGGGCCGGGGAGCTGTTTTTT.

The rearrangement links TRBV27 to TRBJ2-7; D is ambiguous. Trimming removed 3 bases from V and 1 base from J, with 10 bases in between. Germline loops: CDR1 MNHEY, CDR2 SMNVEV (reference sequence). The CDR3 consists of 14 residues. This chain's CDR3 is CASSFQHLSYEQYF. The CDR3 bases are TGTGCCAGCAGTTTCCAGCACCTGTCCTACGAGCAGTACTTC.

This clonotype was counted ten times or more. V usage is TRBV4-3 and J usage is TRBJ2-3, with 13 bases that match TRBD2. CDR3 size: 18 residues. Germline-derived CDR1 and CDR2 are LGHNA and YSLEER. The trim removed 1 base at V and 6 bases at J, leaving 10 bases unmatched. CDR3 protein: CASSQGGGLAGVYDTQYF. The CDR3 nucleotides are TGCGCCAGCAGCCAAGGCGGAGGACTAGCGGGAGTGTACGATACGCAGTATTTT.

This chain joins TRBV4-3 and TRBJ1-4; tentatively, D is TRBD1 (5 bases). The CDR3 is made up of 13 amino acids. V dropped 0 bases and J dropped 8 bases, with 7 bases sitting between them. Germline V gives CDR1 LGHNA, CDR2 YSLEER. CDR3 DNA sequence: TGCGCCAGCAGCCAAGAAGAGGGGGAAAAACTGTTTTTT. Translation: CASSQEEGEKLFF.

This clonotype was detected many times. The CDR3 sequence is CASSSTGNTEAFF. The CDR3 nucleotides are TGTGCCAGCAGCTCTACAGGGAACACTGAAGCTTTCTTT. The V gene is TRBV12-3 or TRBV12-4, the J gene TRBJ1-1; the D gene is possibly TRBD1 (5 bases). V was shortened by 6 bases and J by 1 base, with 9 bases between the two germline ends. CDR3 length: 13 amino acids.

The rearrangement joins TRBV20-1 to TRBJ1-4, with D perhaps TRBD1 (5 bases). The germline CDR1 and CDR2 sequences are DFQATT and SNEGSKA (reference sequence). The CDR3 has 11 residues. V was trimmed by 6 bases and J by 10 bases, leaving 12 bases between them. The CDR3 spells CSAGEAGKLFF. The CDR3 DNA reads as TGCAGTGCGGGGGAAGCCGGAAAACTGTTTTTT.

In this sample, this clonotype turned up many times. This chain joins TRBV7-8 and TRBJ1-2, with 11 bases that match TRBD1. Germline V gene data show CDR1 as SGHVS and CDR2 as FQNEAQ. CDR3 size: 16 residues. The V gene end was trimmed by 2 bases and the J gene end by 2 bases; junction bases not matched to a gene: 4. The CDR3 nucleotides are TGTGCCAGCAGCTTAAAGGACAGGGGGCGAAACTATGGCTACACCTTC. Residues: CASSLKDRGRNYGYTF.

The chain is built from TRBV7-8 and TRBJ2-7, with a weak D call TRBD2 (6 bases). CDR1 is SGHVS, CDR2 FQNEAQ, per germline. This CDR3 spans 13 amino acids. V was trimmed by 7 bases and J by 1 base, leaving 11 bases between them. The CDR3 DNA reads TGTGCCAGCACAGGCGGGGAATCCTACGAGCAGTACTTC. Translated, it gives CASTGGESYEQYF.

This clonotype was picked up a small number of times. This rearrangement joins TRBV3-1 to TRBJ2-1; tentatively, D is TRBD1 (5 bases). The germline V and J ends were trimmed by 4 bases and 7 bases, with 17 bases remaining between them. CDR3 length: 15 residues. Germline CDR1 LGHDT, CDR2 YNNKEL (reference sequence). The CDR3 sequence is CASSPTVQGTNEQFF. In nucleotides, the CDR3 is TGTGCCAGCAGCCCAACGGTCCAGGGAACGAATGAGCAGTTCTTC.

As regards this clonotype: A clone one base away is much larger, so this may be a read error. This rearrangement joins TRBV3-1 to TRBJ1-1; D not resolved. This CDR3 region has 15 residues. Germline CDR1 is LGHDT and CDR2 is YNNKEL (reference sequence). Here the CDR3 reads CATSQRRPMNTEAFF. The CDR3 DNA sequence: TGTGCCACCAGCCAGAGACGGCCCATGAACACTGAAGCTTTCTTT.

This clonotype was seen at least ten times. The rearrangement uses TRBV7-9 and TRBJ2-5; D remains ambiguous. Trimming left V 5 bases short and J 4 bases short, with 17 bases between. In germline, CDR1 is SEHNR, CDR2 FQNEAQ (reference sequence). The CDR3 length is 15 residues. As DNA, the CDR3 is TGTGCCAGCAGCCCTGGAACGTCCTCTCTAGAGACCCAGTACTTC. It specifies CASSPGTSSLETQYF.

The V and J genes are TRBV5-1 and TRBJ2-7; a weak D match, TRBD2 (6 bases). Germline V gives CDR1 SGHRS, CDR2 YFSETQ. The CDR3 is 14 amino acids. Trimming took off 0 bases at V and 0 bases at J, with 7 bases between the two ends. CDR3 region: CASSLERASYEQYF. In nucleotides, the CDR3 is TGCGCCAGCAGCTTGGAGCGGGCCTCCTACGAGCAGTACTTC.

This clonotype was seen repeatedly, ten times or more. The chain joins TRBV28 to TRBJ1-4, with D maybe TRBD1 (6 bases). The germline CDR1 and CDR2 sequences are MDHEN and SYDVKM. CDR3 size: 17 residues. V was clipped by 1 base and J by 7 bases, with 19 bases between them. In DNA, the CDR3 is TGTGCCAGCAGTTTATCCCTCGGGCAGGGGCACGGTGAAAAACTGTTTTTT. It codes for CASSLSLGQGHGEKLFF.

This clonotype was seen repeatedly, ten times or more. V is TRBV18 and J is TRBJ2-1; D is possibly TRBD1 (5 bases). V shed 5 bases and J shed 4 bases, with 15 bases lying between them. The CDR3 covers 15 residues. CDR1 is KGHSH and CDR2 is LQKENI in the germline V gene. The CDR3: CASSGARPGYNEQFF. The CDR3 coding sequence is TGTGCCAGCTCAGGGGCTCGACCCGGGTACAATGAGCAGTTCTTC.

In its sample, this clonotype was seen many times. The chain employs TRBV5-1 and TRBJ2-1; no reliable D call. The length of the CDR3 is 13 residues. Trimming stripped 0 bases from V and 7 bases from J, with 8 bases between. CDR1 and CDR2 from the germline V gene are SGHRS and YFSETQ. CDR3 region: CASSLEGRNEQFF. Here the CDR3 DNA reads TGCGCCAGCAGCTTGGAAGGGCGGAATGAGCAGTTCTTC. The whole variable domain, filled in from reference TRBV5-1 and TRBJ2-1, reads KAGVTQTPRYLIKTRGQQVTLSCSPISGHRSVSWYQQTPGQGLQFLFEYFSETQRNKGNFPGRFSGRQFSNSRSEMNVSTLELGDSALYLCASSLEGRNEQFFGPGTRLTVL.

This clonotype was recorded many times. The CDR3 is CASSFSPGGGKNIQYF. As DNA, the CDR3 is TGTGCCAGCAGCTTCTCCCCGGGAGGGGGCAAAAACATTCAGTACTTC. This chain links TRBV5-5 with TRBJ2-4; 8 nucleotides align to TRBD2. Germline values: CDR1 SGHKS, CDR2 YYEKEE (reference sequence). The CDR3 consists of 16 residues. V was pared by 2 bases and J by 3 bases, with 7 bases of the junction left unmatched.

Turning to this clonotype: This may come from a read error, since a much larger clone is one base off. Likely a read error: the CDR3 ends without its conserved phenylalanine or tryptophan. It is unclear where the CDR3 begins or ends on the DNA, so no DNA is shown, and the CDR3 is as TCRdb lists it. The chain combines TRBV12-3 or TRBV12-4 with TRBJ1-2. With termini counted, the CDR3 has 13 amino acids. The CDR3 sequence: CATYPTWDYGYTC.

This clonotype was picked up many times. The chain employs TRBV29-1 and TRBJ2-3; TRBD2 matches 15 bases. The CDR3 is 17 amino acids. The V and J ends lost 6 bases and 3 bases, in that order; junction bases with no gene match: 10. Looked up from germline, CDR1 is SQVTM and CDR2 is ANQGSEA. The DNA for the CDR3 is TGCAGCGTGAATTCCGGGACTAGCGGGAGGTCGACAGATACGCAGTATTTT. This encodes CSVNSGTSGRSTDTQYF.

Ten or more counts support this clonotype. The CDR3 sequence is CSAIELGGYSYNEQFF. The CDR3 DNA reads as TGCAGTGCTATCGAGCTTGGGGGATACTCCTACAATGAGCAGTTCTTC. The chain is built from TRBV20-1 and TRBJ2-1, with D perhaps TRBD1 or TRBD2 (5 bases each). The CDR3 totals 16 residues. Germline V gene sequence: CDR1 DFQATT, CDR2 SNEGSKA (reference sequence). Trimming pared 4 bases from V and 0 bases from J, leaving 16 bases between.

This clonotype was seen a few times. The rearrangement links TRBV25-1 to TRBJ1-1, with D hard to call. With 6 bases removed from V and 4 bases from J, the gap between germline ends came to 15 bases. Germline V lookup: CDR1 MGHDK, CDR2 SYGVNS. There are 14 residues in the CDR3. CDR3 sequence (DNA): TGTGCCAGCAGCGAACGGGTAGGGATCACTGAAGCTTTCTTT. Protein sequence: CASSERVGITEAFF.

This clonotype was recorded a few times. V gene TRBV5-1 combines with J gene TRBJ2-3; 8 positions match TRBD2. Trimming removed 4 bases from V and 5 bases from J; junction bases left unmatched: 15. The CDR3 is made up of 17 amino acids. Germline V CDR1 and CDR2: SGHRS, YFSETQ. The DNA for the CDR3 is TGCGCCAGCAGCCCGACATGGAGCGGGGGCCTTGGAGATACGCAGTATTTT. The encoded protein is CASSPTWSGGLGDTQYF. The full variable domain, with the rest looked up from reference TRBV5-1 and TRBJ2-3, is KAGVTQTPRYLIKTRGQQVTLSCSPISGHRSVSWYQQTPGQGLQFLFEYFSETQRNKGNFPGRFSGRQFSNSRSEMNVSTLELGDSALYLCASSPTWSGGLGDTQYFGPGTRLTVL.

This clonotype was counted a few times. The rearrangement joins TRBV7-2 to TRBJ2-1; TRBD2 matches at 7 bases. CDR3 length: 15 amino acids. From germline, CDR1 is SGHTA and CDR2 FQGNSA. Trimming at V came to 0 bases and at J to 8 bases, leaving 7 bases not matched to a gene. This chain's CDR3 is CASSLARGGSDEQFF. CDR3 bases: TGTGCCAGCAGCTTAGCGAGGGGCGGGAGCGATGAGCAGTTCTTC.

This clonotype has more than one count but fewer than ten. The chain employs TRBV14 and TRBJ2-2; D remains ambiguous. This CDR3 comprises 13 residues. Per the germline V gene, CDR1 is SGHDN and CDR2 is FVKESK. Trimming removed 4 bases from V and 5 bases from J, with 8 bases in between. The CDR3 spells CASSPSRTGELFF. In DNA form, the CDR3 reads TGTGCCAGCAGCCCTTCGAGGACCGGGGAGCTGTTTTTT. Looking up the rest from reference TRBV14 and TRBJ2-2 gives the full variable domain: EAGVTQFPSHSVIEKGQTVTLRCDPISGHDNLYWYRRVMGKEIKFLLHFVKESKQDESGMPNNRFLAERTGGTYSTLKVQPAELEDSGVYFCASSPSRTGELFFGEGSRLTVL.

The V and J genes are TRBV20-1 and TRBJ1-1; a possible D gene is TRBD1 (5 bases). Germline CDR1 and CDR2: DFQATT and SNEGSKA (reference sequence). The CDR3 extends over 12 amino acids. Trimming took off 4 bases at V and 7 bases at J, with 13 bases between the two ends. CDR3 protein: CSATKQDNEAFF. Written as DNA, the CDR3 is TGCAGTGCTACTAAACAGGACAATGAAGCTTTCTTT.

The chain couples TRBV9 to TRBJ2-1; D possibly corresponds to TRBD2 (7 bases). The germline V gene has CDR1 SGDLS and CDR2 YYNGEE. Deletions cut 6 bases from V and 6 bases from J, with 28 bases between. The CDR3 is 18 amino acids. CDR3 sequence reads: CASIGGGALGRPPNEQFF. In nucleotides, the CDR3 is TGTGCCAGCATCGGTGGGGGGGCTCTCGGGAGACCGCCCAATGAGCAGTTCTTC.

This clonotype was counted at least ten times. The chain combines TRBV12-3 or TRBV12-4 with TRBJ2-4; D remains unclear. The CDR3 totals 16 residues. V gave up 3 bases and J gave up 1 base, with 13 bases separating them. This CDR3 is CASSFYTQSAKNIQYF. The CDR3 DNA is TGTGCCAGCAGTTTCTACACCCAGTCGGCCAAAAACATTCAGTACTTC.

This clonotype was detected a few times. The chain couples TRBV10-3 to TRBJ2-1; D ambiguous. Germline loops: CDR1 ENHRY, CDR2 SYGVKD. The CDR3 extends over 15 amino acids. Trimming left V 10 bases short and J 3 bases short, with 19 bases between. The CDR3 DNA is TGTGCCACTACACCTAGTCACGGCGACTACAATGAGCAGTTCTTC. Translating gives CATTPSHGDYNEQFF.